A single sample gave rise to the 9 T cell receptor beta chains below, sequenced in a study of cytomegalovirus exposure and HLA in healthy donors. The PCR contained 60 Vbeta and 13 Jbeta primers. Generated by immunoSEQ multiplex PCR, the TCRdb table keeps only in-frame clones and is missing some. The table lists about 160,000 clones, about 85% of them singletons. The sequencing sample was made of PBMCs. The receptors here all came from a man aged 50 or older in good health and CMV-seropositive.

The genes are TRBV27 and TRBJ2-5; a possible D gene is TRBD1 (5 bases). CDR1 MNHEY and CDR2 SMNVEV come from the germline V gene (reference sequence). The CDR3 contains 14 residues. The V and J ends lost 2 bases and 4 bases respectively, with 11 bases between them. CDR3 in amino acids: CASSLRQGGETQYF. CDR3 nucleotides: TGTGCCAGCAGTTTACGGCAGGGTGGAGAGACCCAGTACTTC.

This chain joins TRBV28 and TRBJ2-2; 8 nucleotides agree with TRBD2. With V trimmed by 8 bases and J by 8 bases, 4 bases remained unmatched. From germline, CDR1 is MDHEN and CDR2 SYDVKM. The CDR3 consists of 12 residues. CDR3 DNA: TGTGCCAGCGGCAGACTAGCGGGGGAGCTGTTTTTT. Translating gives CASGRLAGELFF.

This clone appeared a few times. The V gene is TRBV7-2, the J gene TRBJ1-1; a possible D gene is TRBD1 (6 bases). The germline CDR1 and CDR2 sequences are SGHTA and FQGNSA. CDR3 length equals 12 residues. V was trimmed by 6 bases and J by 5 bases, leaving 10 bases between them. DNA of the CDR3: TGTGCCAGCAGTCTAGACAGGACTGAAGCTTTCTTT. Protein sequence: CASSLDRTEAFF.

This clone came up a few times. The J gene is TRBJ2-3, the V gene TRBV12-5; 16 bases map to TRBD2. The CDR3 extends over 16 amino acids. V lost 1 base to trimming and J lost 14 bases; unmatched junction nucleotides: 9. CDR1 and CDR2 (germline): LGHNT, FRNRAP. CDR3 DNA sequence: TGTGCTAGTGGTTTGGAAACCGGGACTAGCGGGGGGGCCGTGTATTTT. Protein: CASGLETGTSGGAVYF.

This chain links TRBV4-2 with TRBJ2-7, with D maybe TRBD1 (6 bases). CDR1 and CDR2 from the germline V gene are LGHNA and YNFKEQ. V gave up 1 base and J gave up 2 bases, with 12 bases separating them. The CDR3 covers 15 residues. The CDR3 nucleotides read TGTGCCAGCAGCCAAGCTCCCCAGGGGACCTACGAGCAGTACTTC. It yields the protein CASSQAPQGTYEQYF.

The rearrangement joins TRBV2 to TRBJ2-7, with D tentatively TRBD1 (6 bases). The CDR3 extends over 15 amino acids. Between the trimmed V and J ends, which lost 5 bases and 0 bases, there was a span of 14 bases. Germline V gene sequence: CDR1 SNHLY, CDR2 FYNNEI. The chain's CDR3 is CASSRRGINSYEQYF. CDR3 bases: TGTGCCAGCAGTCGAAGGGGGATTAACTCCTACGAGCAGTACTTC.

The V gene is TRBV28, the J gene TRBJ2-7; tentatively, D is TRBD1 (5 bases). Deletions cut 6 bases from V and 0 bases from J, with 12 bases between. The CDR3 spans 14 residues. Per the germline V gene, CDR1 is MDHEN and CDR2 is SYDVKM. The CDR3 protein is CASRQGGVSYEQYF. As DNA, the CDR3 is TGTGCCAGCAGGCAGGGCGGCGTCTCCTACGAGCAGTACTTC.

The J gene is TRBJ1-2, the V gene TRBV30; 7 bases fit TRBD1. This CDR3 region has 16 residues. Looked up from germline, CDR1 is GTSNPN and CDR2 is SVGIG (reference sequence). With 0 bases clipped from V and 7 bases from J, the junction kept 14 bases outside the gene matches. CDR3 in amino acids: CAWSVTRDSDRLGYTF. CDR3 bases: TGTGCCTGGAGTGTAACCCGGGACAGCGACCGTCTTGGCTACACCTTC.

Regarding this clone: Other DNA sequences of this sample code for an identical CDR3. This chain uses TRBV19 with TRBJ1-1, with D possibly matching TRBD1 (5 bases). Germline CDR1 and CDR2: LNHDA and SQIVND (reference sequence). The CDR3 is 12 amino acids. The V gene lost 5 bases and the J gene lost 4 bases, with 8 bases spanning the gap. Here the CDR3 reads CASSWGGTEAFF. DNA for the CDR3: TGTGCCAGTAGTTGGGGCGGCACTGAAGCTTTCTTT.